Here is one T cell receptor beta chain with its context. The source of the sample is a study of CD8 T cells in Susac syndrome. The RNA input was about 0.45 to 1 ug, and it was reverse transcribed with random hexamers. TCRdb ran MiXCR on the immunoSEQ multiplex PCR reads and lists one entry per CDR3 protein. Here the sample spans a few hundred thousand distinct CDR3 sequences, approximately 85% being singletons. CDR1 is ENHRY and CDR2 is SYGVKD in the germline V gene. V was cut by 0 bases and J by 0 bases, with 17 bases left in between. The CDR3 has 18 amino acids. The multiple sclerosis controls were treatment-naive patients with relapsing-remitting disease that was stable or active.

Sequencing was carried out using CD8+ T cells from PBMCs. This TCR came from a human donor with multiple sclerosis. The chain carries TRBV10-3 and TRBJ1-1; the D is unclear. CDR3 DNA sequence: TGTGCCATCAGTGAGTCGTACAACAGCCCTACTTTGAACACTGAAGCTTTCTTT. The encoded protein is CAISESYNSPTLNTEAFF.